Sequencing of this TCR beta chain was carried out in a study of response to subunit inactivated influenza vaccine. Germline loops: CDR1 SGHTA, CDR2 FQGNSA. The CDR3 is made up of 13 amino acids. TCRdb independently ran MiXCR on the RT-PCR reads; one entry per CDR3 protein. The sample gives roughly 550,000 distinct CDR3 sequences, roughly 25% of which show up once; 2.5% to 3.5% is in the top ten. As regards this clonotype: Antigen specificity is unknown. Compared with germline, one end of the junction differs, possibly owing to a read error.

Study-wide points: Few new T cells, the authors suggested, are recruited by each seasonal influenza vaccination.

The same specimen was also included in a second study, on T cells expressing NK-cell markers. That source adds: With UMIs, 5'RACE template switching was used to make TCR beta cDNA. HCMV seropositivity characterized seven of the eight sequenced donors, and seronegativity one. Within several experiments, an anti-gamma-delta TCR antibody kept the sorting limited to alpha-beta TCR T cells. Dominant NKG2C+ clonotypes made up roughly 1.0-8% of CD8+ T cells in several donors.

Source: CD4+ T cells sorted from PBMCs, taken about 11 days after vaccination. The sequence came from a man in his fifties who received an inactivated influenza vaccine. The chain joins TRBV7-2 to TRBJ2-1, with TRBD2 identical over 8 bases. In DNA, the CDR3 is TGTGCCAGCAGCCAGACAGTAGCGGGACTCCAGCTCTTC. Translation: CASSQTVAGLQLF.